A selection of T cell receptor beta chains follows, all from one sample in a study of blood T cells in healthy people across ages. TCRdb reanalysed the 5' RACE reads using MiXCR and keeps one entry per CDR3 protein. The table records around 1.5 million distinct CDR3 sequences, 40% to 50% of them present only once. Sequenced material: blood. All receptors come from a woman between 18 and 29 years old in good health. Both conserved end residues are trimmed from each CDR3. A D gene is named only where the DNA matches it firmly.

d_call j_call v_call cdr3_aa
- TRBJ1-2 TRBV20-1 SARDQGGGYT
TRBD2 TRBJ2-3 TRBV7-2 ASSPRLAGELLGATDTQY
TRBD1 TRBJ2-5 TRBV2 ASSPRDRASNPQY
- TRBJ1-2 TRBV20-1 SATDANYGYT
- TRBJ1-1 TRBV29-1 SVKEGVISAF
TRBD1 TRBJ2-5 TRBV10-3 AIGGQGVETQY
TRBD2 TRBJ2-5 TRBV2 ASKGLAGGTETQY
- TRBJ2-5 TRBV13 ASSLKVAVGPLPKEETQY
TRBD2 TRBJ2-5 TRBV7-2 ATPWPKTSGVGETQY
- TRBJ2-1 TRBV5-1 ASHSGESGLGNEQF
TRBD2 TRBJ2-1 TRBV20-1 SARDLSGSSYNEQF
- TRBJ2-5 TRBV6-5 ASSPPRGTQY
- TRBJ2-1 TRBV21-1 ASSNHGRSSYNEQF
- TRBJ1-5 TRBV2 ASSRGEPQH
- TRBJ2-7 TRBV29-1 SVELRSHSYEQY
- TRBJ2-3 TRBV20-1 SASVGTTDTQY
TRBD2 TRBJ2-7 TRBV6-5 ASSRETSGISHEQY
TRBD2 TRBJ2-1 TRBV20-1 SAPLGGGNNEQF